This T cell receptor (beta chain) was captured in a study of blood T cell dynamics during melanoma immunotherapy. Clones were sequenced by immunoSEQ multiplex PCR, and TCRdb holds only the in-frame ones, with some missing. In the table there are 10,000 to 13,000 clones, 84% of which are singletons. The germline gives CDR1 ENHRY, CDR2 SYGVKD. The CDR3 covers 11 residues. Time point in this sample: week 3, after first cycle of checkpoint inhibitor. The count of this clone is one. The chain combines TRBV10-3 with TRBJ1-3, with D unresolved. The TCR comes from a human donor with melanoma. The sample was blood, taken from a patient treated with checkpoint blockade. CDR3 nucleotide sequence: TGTATCTCCGGGGCTGGAAACACCATATATTTT. Translation: CISGAGNTIYF.